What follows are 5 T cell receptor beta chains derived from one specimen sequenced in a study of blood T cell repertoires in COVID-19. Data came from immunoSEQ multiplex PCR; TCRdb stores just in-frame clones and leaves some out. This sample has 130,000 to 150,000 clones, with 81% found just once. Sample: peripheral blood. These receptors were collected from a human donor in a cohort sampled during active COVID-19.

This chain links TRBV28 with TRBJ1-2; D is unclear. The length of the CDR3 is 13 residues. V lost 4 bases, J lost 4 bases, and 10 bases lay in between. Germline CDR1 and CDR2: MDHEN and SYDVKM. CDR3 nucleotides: TGTGCCAGCAGTTCCCTTGTCGGCTATGGCTACACCTTC. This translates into CASSSLVGYGYTF.

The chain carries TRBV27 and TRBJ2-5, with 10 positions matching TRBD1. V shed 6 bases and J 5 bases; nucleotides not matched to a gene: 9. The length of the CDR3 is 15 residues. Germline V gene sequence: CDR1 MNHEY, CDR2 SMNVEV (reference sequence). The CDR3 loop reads CASRLGTGDWETQYF. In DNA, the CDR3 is TGTGCCAGCAGGCTCGGGACAGGGGATTGGGAGACCCAGTACTTC.

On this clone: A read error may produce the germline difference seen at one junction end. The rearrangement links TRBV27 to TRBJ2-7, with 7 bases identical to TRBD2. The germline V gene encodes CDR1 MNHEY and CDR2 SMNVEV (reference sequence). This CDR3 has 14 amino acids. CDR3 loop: CASSISSGMVEQYF. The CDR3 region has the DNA TGTGCCAGCAGTATATCTAGCGGAATGGTCGAGCAGTACTTC.

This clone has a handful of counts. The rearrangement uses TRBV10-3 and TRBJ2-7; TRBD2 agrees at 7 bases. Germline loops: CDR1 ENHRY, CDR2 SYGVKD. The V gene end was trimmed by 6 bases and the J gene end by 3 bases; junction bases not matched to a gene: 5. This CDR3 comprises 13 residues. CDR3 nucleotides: TGTGCCATCAGGATGGGGGGGGTCTACGAGCAGTACTTC. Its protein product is CAIRMGGVYEQYF.

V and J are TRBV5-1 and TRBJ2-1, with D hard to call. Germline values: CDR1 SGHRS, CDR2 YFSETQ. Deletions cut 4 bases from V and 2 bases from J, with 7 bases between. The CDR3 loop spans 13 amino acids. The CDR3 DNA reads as TGCGCCAGCAGCGGAGAGACCTACAATGAGCAGTTCTTC. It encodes CASSGETYNEQFF.